This T cell receptor (beta chain) was found in a study of Ad26.COV2.S vaccination and SARS-CoV-2 variants. About the study: Once, or twice with 56 days between doses, Ad26.COV2.S was given intramuscularly.

The CDR3 length is 15 residues. Trimming took off 2 bases at V and 5 bases at J, with 14 bases between the two ends. Germline CDR1 is SGHTA and CDR2 is FQGTGA. As for treatment: around 19 received Ad26.COV2.S at low or high dose, single or two shots; roughly 5 received placebo; per-sample allocation not given. Repertoires come from day 63 after the first vaccine or placebo injection. Repertoires were generated with immunoSEQ multiplex PCR, while TCRdb's copy carries only in-frame clones and drops some. The sample has fewer than 400,000 clones, 86% seen once. This clone appeared a few times. The chain combines TRBV7-3 with TRBJ2-3; a weak D match, TRBD2 (7 bases). The source was peripheral blood, collected in a trial of Ad26.COV2.S vaccine versus placebo. The TCR was taken from a person between 18 and 65 years old who received the Ad26.COV2.S COVID-19 vaccine or a placebo. The CDR3 region is CASSLVRGAQDTQYF. CDR3 sequence (DNA): TGTGCCAGCAGCTTAGTTCGGGGGGCGCAAGATACGCAGTATTTT.